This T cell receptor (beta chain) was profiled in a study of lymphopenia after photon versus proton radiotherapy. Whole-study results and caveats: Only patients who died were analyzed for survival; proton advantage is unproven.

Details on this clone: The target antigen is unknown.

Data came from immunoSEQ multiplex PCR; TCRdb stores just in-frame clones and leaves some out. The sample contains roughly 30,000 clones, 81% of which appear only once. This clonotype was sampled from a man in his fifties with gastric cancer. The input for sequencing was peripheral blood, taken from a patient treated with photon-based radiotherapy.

The CDR3 DNA is TGTGCCAGCAGCTTAGCACAGGACGAGCAGTATTTT. Amino acids: CASSLAQDEQYF. The rearrangement uses TRBV7-6 and TRBJ2-3; D perhaps matches TRBD1 (5 bases). The germline gives CDR1 SGHVS, CDR2 FNYEAQ. This CDR3 has 12 amino acids. V gave up 0 bases and J gave up 11 bases, with 9 bases separating them.